What follows are 15 T cell receptor beta chains derived from one specimen sequenced in a study of T cells in localized non-small cell lung cancer. Using immunoSEQ multiplex PCR, the repertoire was profiled, and TCRdb retains in-frame clones only, with some absent. This sample has 30,000 to 40,000 clones, with roughly 82% found just once. The specimen was peripheral blood, collected before any cancer treatment. These receptors all come from a male donor at least 60 years old with stage III squamous cell lung carcinoma.

V is TRBV7-8 and J is TRBJ1-1; D is undetermined. Trimming left V 0 bases short and J 7 bases short, with 9 bases between. CDR1 is SGHVS, CDR2 FQNEAQ, per germline. CDR3 size: 13 residues. The CDR3 DNA reads TGTGCCAGCAGCTTAGCTTACAGAGTTGAAGCTTTCTTT. Protein product: CASSLAYRVEAFF. The variable domain in full, with the rest retrieved from reference TRBV7-8 and TRBJ1-1, is GAGVSQSPRYKVAKRGQDVALRCDPISGHVSLFWYQQALGQGPEFLTYFQNEAQLDKSGLPSDRFFAERPEGSVSTLKIQRTQQEDSAVYLCASSLAYRVEAFFGQGTRLTVV.

The V call is TRBV25-1, the J call TRBJ2-1; D is perhaps TRBD1 or TRBD2 (5 bases each). V was cut by 6 bases and J by 4 bases, with 16 bases left in between. In germline, CDR1 is MGHDK, CDR2 SYGVNS. The CDR3 is 15 amino acids. The CDR3 DNA reads as TGTGCCAGCAGGGGGCGGAGCGGCGAATACAATGAGCAGTTCTTC. Translating gives CASRGRSGEYNEQFF.

The chain has TRBV5-1 and TRBJ2-7; D is perhaps TRBD2 (6 bases). With 2 bases removed from V and 3 bases from J, the gap between germline ends came to 12 bases. CDR3 length: 14 residues. CDR1 is SGHRS and CDR2 is YFSETQ in the germline V gene. The CDR3 spells CASSFSGTGYEQYF. The CDR3 DNA reads as TGCGCCAGCAGCTTTTCCGGGACTGGCTACGAGCAGTACTTC.

The V and J genes are TRBV5-5 and TRBJ1-2, with a tentative D call TRBD1 (6 bases). The length of the CDR3 is 13 residues. V was trimmed by 4 bases and J by 7 bases, leaving 14 bases between them. Germline V lookup: CDR1 SGHKS, CDR2 YYEKEE (reference sequence). DNA for the CDR3: TGTGCCAGCAGCCCGGGGGCAGTATTTGGCTACACCTTC. Protein product: CASSPGAVFGYTF.

The chain recombines TRBV9 with TRBJ1-1; D might be TRBD1 (6 bases). V lost 0 bases and J lost 1, with 13 bases in between. Germline CDR1 SGDLS, CDR2 YYNGEE. The CDR3 is made up of 16 amino acids. The CDR3 loop reads CASSVVPGAANTEAFF. CDR3 sequence (DNA): TGTGCCAGCAGCGTAGTTCCAGGGGCTGCGAACACTGAAGCTTTCTTT.

The rearrangement joins TRBV5-1 to TRBJ2-1, with D perhaps being TRBD1 or TRBD2 (5 bases each). CDR3 length: 16 amino acids. Trimming left V 6 bases short and J 4 bases short, with 20 bases between. Germline CDR1 is SGHRS and CDR2 is YFSETQ. For the CDR3, the DNA is TGCGCCAGCAAACCTTTGGGGCTAGCCGATTACAATGAGCAGTTCTTC. Amino acids: CASKPLGLADYNEQFF.

The sample holds one count of this clone. The chain carries TRBV5-5 and TRBJ1-5, with 8 bases that match TRBD1. J gave up 7 bases and V 4 bases, and 4 bases lay outside the gene matches. CDR3 length equals 13 residues. Germline V gene sequence: CDR1 SGHKS, CDR2 YYEKEE (reference sequence). CDR3 protein: CASSLDRGQPQHF. The CDR3 region has the DNA TGTGCCAGCAGCCTCGACAGGGGCCAGCCCCAGCATTTT.

Here the CDR3 DNA reads TGCGCCAGCAGCCCGACAGGGCCCTCTGGGGCCAACGTCCTGACTTTC. This codes for CASSPTGPSGANVLTF. The chain links TRBV5-1 to TRBJ2-6, with TRBD1 matching 7 bases. V lost 4 bases, J lost 0 bases, and 4 bases stayed unmatched. The CDR3 is made up of 16 amino acids. Germline CDR1 SGHRS, CDR2 YFSETQ. The full variable domain, its missing parts supplied by reference TRBV5-1 and TRBJ2-6, is KAGVTQTPRYLIKTRGQQVTLSCSPISGHRSVSWYQQTPGQGLQFLFEYFSETQRNKGNFPGRFSGRQFSNSRSEMNVSTLELGDSALYLCASSPTGPSGANVLTFGAGSRLTVL.

The count of this clone is one. This chain uses TRBV14 with TRBJ1-1; no definite D call. Germline values: CDR1 SGHDN, CDR2 FVKESK. The V gene lost 5 bases and the J gene lost 2 bases, with 9 bases spanning the gap. This CDR3 spans 13 amino acids. CDR3 residues: CASSEGFNTEAFF. CDR3 DNA sequence: TGTGCCAGCAGCGAAGGGTTCAACACTGAAGCTTTCTTT.

The V gene is TRBV5-1, the J gene TRBJ1-3; D perhaps matches TRBD1 (5 bases). Germline V gene lookup returns CDR1 SGHRS and CDR2 YFSETQ. The CDR3 runs to 15 residues. V lost 7 bases and J 0 bases, leaving 14 bases between the germline ends. The CDR3 protein is CASADGGSSGNTIYF. The CDR3, as DNA: TGCGCCAGCGCAGACGGGGGGAGCTCTGGAAACACCATATATTTT. Variable domain in full (rest from reference TRBV5-1 and TRBJ1-3): KAGVTQTPRYLIKTRGQQVTLSCSPISGHRSVSWYQQTPGQGLQFLFEYFSETQRNKGNFPGRFSGRQFSNSRSEMNVSTLELGDSALYLCASADGGSSGNTIYFGEGSWLTVV.

This chain uses TRBV7-3 with TRBJ1-5; D unclear. Germline values: CDR1 SGHTA, CDR2 FQGTGA. The CDR3 spans 20 residues. Trimming cost V 5 bases and J 0 bases, with 26 bases left between them. The chain's CDR3 is CASSKRNSPTKENSNQPQHF. The CDR3 nucleotides read TGTGCCAGCAGCAAACGCAACAGCCCAACCAAAGAAAATAGCAATCAGCCCCAGCATTTT.

The chain links TRBV5-5 to TRBJ1-3, with D unresolved. The ends were cut back, 3 bases at V and 0 bases at J, with 10 bases in the middle. Germline CDR1 reads SGHKS; CDR2 reads YYEKEE (reference sequence). This CDR3 region has 15 residues. The CDR3 sequence: CASSWMVGSGNTIYF. The CDR3 region has the DNA TGTGCCAGCAGCTGGATGGTTGGCTCTGGAAACACCATATATTTT.

The chain employs TRBV30 and TRBJ1-1, with D tentatively TRBD1 (5 bases). There are 16 residues in the CDR3. Trimming stripped 4 bases from V and 0 bases from J, with 18 bases between. Germline assignment: CDR1 GTSNPN and CDR2 SVGIG (reference sequence). The CDR3 coding sequence is TGTGCCTGGAATTTGGACAAAAATGAATTGAACACTGAAGCTTTCTTT. Translated: CAWNLDKNELNTEAFF.

Only one count was recorded for this clone. The chain uses TRBV5-8 and TRBJ1-2, with TRBD1 matching 8 bases. CDR1 and CDR2 from the germline V gene are SGHTS and YDEGEE. The CDR3 runs 14 residues. The J segment lost 7 bases and the V segment lost 4 bases, leaving 9 bases of the junction unmatched. CDR3 residues: CASSKQDRATGYTF. The DNA for the CDR3 is TGTGCCAGCAGCAAACAGGACAGGGCGACTGGCTACACCTTC.

In this sample, this clone turned up once. The V gene is TRBV11-2, the J gene TRBJ2-5; no reliable D call. CDR3 length equals 13 residues. The germline gives CDR1 SGHAT, CDR2 FQNNGV. Trimming removed 4 bases at V and 4 bases at J, with 10 bases between. CDR3 DNA: TGTGCCAGCAGCTCCTCTGGGCCAGAGACCCAGTACTTC. This gives the protein CASSSSGPETQYF.